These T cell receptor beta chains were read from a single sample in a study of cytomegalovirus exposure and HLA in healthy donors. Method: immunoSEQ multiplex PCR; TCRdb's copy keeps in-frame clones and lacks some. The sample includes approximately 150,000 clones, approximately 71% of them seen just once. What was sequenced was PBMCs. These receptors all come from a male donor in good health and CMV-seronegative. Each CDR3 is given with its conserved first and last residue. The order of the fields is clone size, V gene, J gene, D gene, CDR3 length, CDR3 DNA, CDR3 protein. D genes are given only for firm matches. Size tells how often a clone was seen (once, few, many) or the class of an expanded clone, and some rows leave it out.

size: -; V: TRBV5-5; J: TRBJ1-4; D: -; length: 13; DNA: TGTGCCAGCAGCTTGGGTCTGTCTGAAAAACTGTTTTTT; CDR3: CASSLGLSEKLFF
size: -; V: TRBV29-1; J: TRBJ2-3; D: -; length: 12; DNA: TGCAGCGTTTCATTTGGAGGTACTACGCAGTATTTT; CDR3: CSVSFGGTTQYF
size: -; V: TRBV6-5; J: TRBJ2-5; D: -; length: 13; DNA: TGTGCCAGCAGCCTTAGGGGGAGAGAGACCCAGTACTTC; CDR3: CASSLRGRETQYF
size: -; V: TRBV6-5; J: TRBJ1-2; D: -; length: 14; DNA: TGTGCCAGCAGTTACTCGAAGTACGGGGATGGCTACACCTTC; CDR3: CASSYSKYGDGYTF
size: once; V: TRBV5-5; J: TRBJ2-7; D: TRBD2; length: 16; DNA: TGTGCCAGCAGCCTTTGGACTAGCAGGAGCTCCTACGAGCAGTACTTC; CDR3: CASSLWTSRSSYEQYF
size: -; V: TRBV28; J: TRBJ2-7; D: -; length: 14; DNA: TGTGCCAGCAGTTTACAGCGGGCCTCCTACGAGCAGTACTTC; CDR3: CASSLQRASYEQYF
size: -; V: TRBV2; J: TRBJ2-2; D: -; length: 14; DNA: TGTGCCAGCAGTGAAACATGGGCCACCGGGGAGCTGTTTTTT; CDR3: CASSETWATGELFF
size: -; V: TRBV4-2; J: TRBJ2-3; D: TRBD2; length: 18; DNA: TGTGCCAGCAGCCAACAGGGGACTAGCGGGACGAGCACAGATACGCAGTATTTT; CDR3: CASSQQGTSGTSTDTQYF
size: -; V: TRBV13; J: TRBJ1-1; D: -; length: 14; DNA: TGTGCCAGCAGCTTAGCTGCGGAGAACACTGAAGCTTTCTTT; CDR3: CASSLAAENTEAFF
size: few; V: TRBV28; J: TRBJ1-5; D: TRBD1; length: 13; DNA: TGTGCCCACGGACAGGGACGGAATCAGCCCCAGCATTTT; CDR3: CAHGQGRNQPQHF